This T cell receptor (beta chain) was sequenced during a study of monozygotic twins with inflammatory bowel disease. General study results and limits: Perhaps reflecting limited power, concordant and discordant twins did not differ in repertoire similarity. Support was absent for any single strong signal or clonotype linked to IBD.

On this clonotype itself: As yet, its antigen is unknown.

The CDR3 has 15 amino acids. Around 3,600 ng of total RNA went into each TCR library. TCRdb reworked the 5' RACE reads into one entry per CDR3 protein, no DNA. The data include 88,000 or so distinct CDR3 sequences; the top ten clones carry 6.5% to 9%. The chain couples TRBV12-3 or TRBV12-4 to TRBJ1-5; there is no DNA to check the TCRdb D call of TRBD1. The clonotype originates from a human donor with ulcerative colitis or Crohn's disease, or a healthy co-twin of an affected twin (not recorded which). The sequenced sample was blood. The CDR3 here is CASSPPGSYNQPQHF.